The rows below give T cell receptor beta chains drawn from one sample of a study of blood T cell repertoires in COVID-19. Assay: immunoSEQ multiplex PCR; the TCRdb copy retains only in-frame clones and omits some. The sample lists approximately 670,000 clones; approximately 90% were seen once. The sample was peripheral blood. Source of these receptors: a woman under 30 with acute or convalescent COVID-19. Each CDR3 is given with its conserved first and last residue. D genes are given only for firm matches. Rows give clone size only sometimes, using once, few, many, or a class for an expanded clone.

CDR3 DNA,CDR3 protein,clone size,J gene,V gene,D gene
TGTGCTAGTGGTTTGGCTACGGACAGGAGATTTAAGGCCCTCCACTTT,CASGLATDRRFKALHF,-,TRBJ1-6,TRBV12-5,TRBD1
TGTGCCAGTAGTATATATAGCGGGCCGAGCTCCTACGAGCAGTACTTC,CASSIYSGPSSYEQYF,-,TRBJ2-7,TRBV19,TRBD2
TGTGCCGCATCAGAAGGGGCAGACTTCGCACCCCTCCACTTT,CAASEGADFAPLHF,-,TRBJ1-6,TRBV6-5,-
TGCGCCACCTCCCTAGAGGGTTCAACTAATGAAAAACTGTTTTTT,CATSLEGSTNEKLFF,-,TRBJ1-4,TRBV5-1,-
TGCGCCAGCAGCCAAGATGGGGCAGCGGGTTGGACAGATACGCAGTATTTT,CASSQDGAAGWTDTQYF,once,TRBJ2-3,TRBV4-3,-
TGTGCCAGCAGCCCCTTCAGGGACTCTATAGCTAACTATGGCTACACCTTC,CASSPFRDSIANYGYTF,-,TRBJ1-2,TRBV4-2,-
TGCAGCGTTGAAGATGGCGGGAGCTCCTACAATGAGCAGTTCTTC,CSVEDGGSSYNEQFF,-,TRBJ2-1,TRBV29-1,TRBD2
TGTGCCAGCAGAGAGACAGGGGGTGGTTCACCCCTCCACTTT,CASRETGGGSPLHF,-,TRBJ1-6,TRBV27,TRBD1
TGTGCCAGCAGCGACTCGACCTACGAGCAGTACTTC,CASSDSTYEQYF,-,TRBJ2-7,TRBV7-9,-
TGTGCCAGCAGCCGTAGCGGCCAGGGGGTCCCGAACACTGAAGCTTTCTTT,CASSRSGQGVPNTEAFF,-,TRBJ1-1,TRBV7-9,TRBD1
TGCGCCAGCAGCCAACTACAGGGTCAGAGTGGCTACACCTTC,CASSQLQGQSGYTF,-,TRBJ1-2,TRBV4-1,-
TGTGCCACCAGCAGAGCTAGGGACAGTCAGCCCCAGCATTTT,CATSRARDSQPQHF,-,TRBJ1-5,TRBV15,TRBD1
TGTGCCAGCAGTGTCCTTAGCGGGGGGCGATACAATGAGCAGTTCTTC,CASSVLSGGRYNEQFF,-,TRBJ2-1,TRBV25-1,TRBD2
TGTGCCAGCAGTGAATACTTCCCGGTGACAGGGTCGGATACGCAGTATTTT,CASSEYFPVTGSDTQYF,-,TRBJ2-3,TRBV25-1,TRBD1
TGTGCCATCAGTGAGCTTACAGGGAGGGGAGCTTTCTTT,CAISELTGRGAFF,-,TRBJ1-1,TRBV10-3,-
TGCGCCAGCAGCCCCCGGGACAGCTCTGGAAACACCATATATTTT,CASSPRDSSGNTIYF,-,TRBJ1-3,TRBV4-1,TRBD1
TGCGCCAGCAGCCATCGACAGGGATTGTACGAGCAGTACTTC,CASSHRQGLYEQYF,-,TRBJ2-7,TRBV5-1,TRBD1
TGCGCCAGCAGCCCCGGTGCTGTTGTGGCCAACGTCCTGACTTTC,CASSPGAVVANVLTF,-,TRBJ2-6,TRBV5-1,-
TGTGCCAGCAGTTACGACGGGGTAGACTATGGCTACACCTTC,CASSYDGVDYGYTF,-,TRBJ1-2,TRBV6-2/TRBV6-3,-
TGTGCCAGCAGTGCATACCGGGACAGGGAAGCTTTCTTT,CASSAYRDREAFF,-,TRBJ1-1,TRBV2,TRBD1
TGTGCCAGCAGGCCGGGGGGGGCTGAAGCTTTCTTT,CASRPGGAEAFF,-,TRBJ1-1,TRBV6-5,-
TGCGCCAGCAGCTTGTCGGCAGGGGACTATGGCTACACCTTC,CASSLSAGDYGYTF,-,TRBJ1-2,TRBV5-1,-
TGTGCCAGCAGCTTAAGAGTTGGACTAGCAATCCCCTACGAGCAGTACTTC,CASSLRVGLAIPYEQYF,-,TRBJ2-7,TRBV11-2,TRBD2
TGTGCCAGCAGTGAAACAGATACTGAAGCTTTCTTT,CASSETDTEAFF,-,TRBJ1-1,TRBV25-1,-
TGCAGCGTTTGGGGGGTCAACACTGAAGCTTTCTTT,CSVWGVNTEAFF,-,TRBJ1-1,TRBV29-1,-
TGTGCCAGCAGCTTAGGAGGGAGCCTTAGTCGGACTGAAGCTTTCTTT,CASSLGGSLSRTEAFF,-,TRBJ1-1,TRBV7-8,-
TGTGCCAGCTCACCAGCCGAGGACTATGGCTACACCTTC,CASSPAEDYGYTF,-,TRBJ1-2,TRBV18,-
TGTGCCATCAGTGGTGGACAGGGGGCGAACACCGGGGAGCTGTTTTTT,CAISGGQGANTGELFF,few,TRBJ2-2,TRBV10-3,TRBD1
TGTGCCAGCAGCCTTGACAGGTTCCCCTACGAGCAGTACTTC,CASSLDRFPYEQYF,-,TRBJ2-7,TRBV14,-
TGTGCCAGCAGCTTATCACGACGGGAGTTGAACACTGAAGCTTTCTTT,CASSLSRRELNTEAFF,-,TRBJ1-1,TRBV7-3,-
TGCGCCAGCAGCCAAGGGGGGACAGGGGGCGCTGGGTATAATTCACCCCTCCACTTT,CASSQGGTGGAGYNSPLHF,-,TRBJ1-6,TRBV4-3,TRBD1
TGTGCCAGCAGCTTAGAGACAGGCCGAAGGAACACTGAAGCTTTCTTT,CASSLETGRRNTEAFF,-,TRBJ1-1,TRBV7-2,-
TGTGCCAGTAGTACCGGGACAGAACATCAGCCCCAGCATTTT,CASSTGTEHQPQHF,-,TRBJ1-5,TRBV19,TRBD1
TGTGCCAGCAGCTTAGGGTTAAGGGGGCGCGTTGAAGCTTTCTTT,CASSLGLRGRVEAFF,-,TRBJ1-1,TRBV7-9,TRBD1
TGTGCCAGCAGTGAATCTTTGGCGAACACTGAAGCTTTCTTT,CASSESLANTEAFF,-,TRBJ1-1,TRBV25-1,-
TGCGCCAGCAGCCAGAACAGGGGCGTGGGCTATGGCTACACCTTC,CASSQNRGVGYGYTF,-,TRBJ1-2,TRBV4-1,TRBD1
TGTGCCTGGAGTGTCGGAGGGTTTGAAAAAGCTTTCTTT,CAWSVGGFEKAFF,-,TRBJ1-1,TRBV30,-
TGTGCCAGCAGTGAAGCGCCCCGGGACAGGGAGGGCACCGGGGAGCTGTTTTTT,CASSEAPRDREGTGELFF,-,TRBJ2-2,TRBV2,TRBD1
TGCGCCAGCAGTCGCACAGGGATTGAGGGAAACACCATATATTTT,CASSRTGIEGNTIYF,-,TRBJ1-3,TRBV4-1,-
TGCGCCAGCAGCCAAGATCCCCCAGGGGAGGGCTACACCTTC,CASSQDPPGEGYTF,few,TRBJ1-2,TRBV4-1,-
TGTGCCAGCAGCGTTACAGGATTTTTCGCGTACAATGAGCAGTTCTTC,CASSVTGFFAYNEQFF,-,TRBJ2-1,TRBV5-6,-
TGTGCCAGCAGCCCAGAGACAGGGGGAGGTGAAGCTTTCTTT,CASSPETGGGEAFF,once,TRBJ1-1,TRBV9,TRBD1
TGTGCCTGGAGTGTAGAGGTGAACACTGAAGCTTTCTTT,CAWSVEVNTEAFF,-,TRBJ1-1,TRBV30,-
TGTGCCTGGAGTGGCGGGACAGCCCTTAATCAGCCCCAGCATTTT,CAWSGGTALNQPQHF,-,TRBJ1-5,TRBV30,TRBD1
TGTGCCAGCAGTCCCCAGGGGACAGGACTCTCTGGAAACACCATATATTTT,CASSPQGTGLSGNTIYF,-,TRBJ1-3,TRBV6-6,TRBD1